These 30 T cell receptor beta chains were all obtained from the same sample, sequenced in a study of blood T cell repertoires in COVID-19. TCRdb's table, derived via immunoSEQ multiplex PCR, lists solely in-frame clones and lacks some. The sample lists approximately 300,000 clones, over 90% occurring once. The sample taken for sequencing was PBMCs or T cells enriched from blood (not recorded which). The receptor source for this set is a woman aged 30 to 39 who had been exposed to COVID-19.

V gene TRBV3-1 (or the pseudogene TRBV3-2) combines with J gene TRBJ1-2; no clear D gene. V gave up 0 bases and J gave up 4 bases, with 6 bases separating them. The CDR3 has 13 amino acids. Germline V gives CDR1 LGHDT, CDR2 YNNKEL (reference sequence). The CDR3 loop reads CASSQEPIYGYTF. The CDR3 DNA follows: TGTGCCAGCAGCCAAGAGCCTATCTATGGCTACACCTTC.

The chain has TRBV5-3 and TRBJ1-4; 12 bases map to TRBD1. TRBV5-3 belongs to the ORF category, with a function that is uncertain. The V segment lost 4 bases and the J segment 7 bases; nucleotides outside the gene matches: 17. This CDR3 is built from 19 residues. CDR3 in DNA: TGTGCCAGAAGCACAGCCTCGTCGGGACAGGGGGCAGGTAGTGAAAAACTGTTTTTT. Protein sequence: CARSTASSGQGAGSEKLFF.

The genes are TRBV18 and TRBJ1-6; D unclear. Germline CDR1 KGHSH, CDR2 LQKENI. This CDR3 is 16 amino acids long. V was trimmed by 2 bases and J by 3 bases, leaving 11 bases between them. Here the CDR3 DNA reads TGTGCCAGCTCACCAACCGACGGACTCTATAATTCACCCCTCCACTTT. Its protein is CASSPTDGLYNSPLHF.

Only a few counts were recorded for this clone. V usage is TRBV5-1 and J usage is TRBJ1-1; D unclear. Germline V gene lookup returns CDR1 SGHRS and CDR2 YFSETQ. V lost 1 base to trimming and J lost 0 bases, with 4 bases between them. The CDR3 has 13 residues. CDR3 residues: CASSLTVNTEAFF. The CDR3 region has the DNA TGCGCCAGCAGCTTGACAGTGAACACTGAAGCTTTCTTT.

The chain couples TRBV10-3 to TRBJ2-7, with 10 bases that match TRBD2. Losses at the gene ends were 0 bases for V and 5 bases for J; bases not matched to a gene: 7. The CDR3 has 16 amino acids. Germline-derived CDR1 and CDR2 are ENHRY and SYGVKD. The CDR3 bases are TGTGCCATCAGTGAGTCAGCAGCGGGGGGGCCTCACGAGCAGTACTTC. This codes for CAISESAAGGPHEQYF.

The CDR3 nucleotides are TGTGCCAGCAGCCTACTAAGGACAAGGCTCGGAGAAGCTTTCTTT. Protein: CASSLLRTRLGEAFF. The genes are TRBV11-2 and TRBJ1-1; maybe TRBD1 (5 bases). Germline V gene lookup returns CDR1 SGHAT and CDR2 FQNNGV. This CDR3 is built from 15 residues. V was shortened by 5 bases and J by 8 bases, with 21 bases between the two germline ends.

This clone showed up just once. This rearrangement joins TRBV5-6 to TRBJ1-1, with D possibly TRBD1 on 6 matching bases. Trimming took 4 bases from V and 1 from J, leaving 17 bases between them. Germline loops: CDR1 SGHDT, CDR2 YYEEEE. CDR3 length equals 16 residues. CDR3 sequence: CASSPLRGARNTEAFF. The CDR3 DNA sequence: TGTGCCAGCAGCCCCCTACGGGGGGCAAGGAACACTGAAGCTTTCTTT.

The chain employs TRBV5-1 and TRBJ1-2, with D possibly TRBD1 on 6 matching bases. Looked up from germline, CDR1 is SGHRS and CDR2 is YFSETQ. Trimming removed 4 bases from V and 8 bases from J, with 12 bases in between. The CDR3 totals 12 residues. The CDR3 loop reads CASSLNRAGYTF. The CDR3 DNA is TGCGCCAGCAGCCTAAACAGGGCCGGCTACACCTTC.

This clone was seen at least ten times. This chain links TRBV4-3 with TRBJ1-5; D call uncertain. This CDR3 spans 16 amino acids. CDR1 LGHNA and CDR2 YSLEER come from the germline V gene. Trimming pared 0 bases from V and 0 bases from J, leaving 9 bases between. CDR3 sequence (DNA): TGCGCCAGCAGCCAAGAAGCACAGCATAGCAATCAGCCCCAGCATTTT. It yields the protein CASSQEAQHSNQPQHF.

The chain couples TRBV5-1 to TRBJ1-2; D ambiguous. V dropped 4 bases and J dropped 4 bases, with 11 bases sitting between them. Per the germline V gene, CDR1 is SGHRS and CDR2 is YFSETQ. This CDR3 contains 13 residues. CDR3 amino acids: CASSPGRGYGYTF. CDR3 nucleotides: TGCGCCAGCAGCCCCGGACGGGGCTATGGCTACACCTTC.

CDR3 DNA sequence: TGTGCCAGCAGCAAAGACGAGGGTTTTATCGACGGCTACACCTTC. Encoded protein: CASSKDEGFIDGYTF. The genes are TRBV21-1 and TRBJ1-2. TRBV21-1 is marked as a pseudogene. This CDR3 has 15 residues.

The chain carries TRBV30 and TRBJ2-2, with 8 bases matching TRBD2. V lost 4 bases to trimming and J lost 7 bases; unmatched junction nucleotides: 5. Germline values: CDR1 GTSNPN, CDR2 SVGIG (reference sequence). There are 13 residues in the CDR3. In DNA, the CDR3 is TGTGCCTGGAAGACTAGCGCCTTCGGGGAGCTGTTTTTT. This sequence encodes CAWKTSAFGELFF.

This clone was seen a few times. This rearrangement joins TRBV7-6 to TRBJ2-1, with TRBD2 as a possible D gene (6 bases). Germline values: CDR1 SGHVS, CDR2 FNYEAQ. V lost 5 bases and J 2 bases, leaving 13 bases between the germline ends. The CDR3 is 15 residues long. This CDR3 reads CASSVVAGTYNEQFF. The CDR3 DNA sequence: TGTGCCAGCAGCGTGGTGGCGGGGACCTACAATGAGCAGTTCTTC.

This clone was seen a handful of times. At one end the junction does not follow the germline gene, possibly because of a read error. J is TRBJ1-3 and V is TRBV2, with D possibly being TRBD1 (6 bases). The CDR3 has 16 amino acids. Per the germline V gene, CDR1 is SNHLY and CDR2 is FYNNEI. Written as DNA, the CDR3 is TGTGGCAGCACAGGGTGGAGTTCAGTCTCTGGAAACACCATATATTTT. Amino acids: CGSTGWSSVSGNTIYF.

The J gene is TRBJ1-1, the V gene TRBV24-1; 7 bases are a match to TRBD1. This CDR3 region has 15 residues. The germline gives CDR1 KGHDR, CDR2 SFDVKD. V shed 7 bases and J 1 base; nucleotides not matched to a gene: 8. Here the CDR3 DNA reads TGTGCCACCAGCGCAGGGGGAGGCTCGAACACTGAAGCTTTCTTT. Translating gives CATSAGGGSNTEAFF.

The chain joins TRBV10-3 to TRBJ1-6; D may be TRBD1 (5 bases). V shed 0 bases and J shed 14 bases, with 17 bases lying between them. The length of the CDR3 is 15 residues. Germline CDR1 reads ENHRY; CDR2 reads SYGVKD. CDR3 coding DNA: TGTGCCATCAGTGAGTCGAGACAGCCTGGTAGTACCCTCCACTTT. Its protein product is CAISESRQPGSTLHF.

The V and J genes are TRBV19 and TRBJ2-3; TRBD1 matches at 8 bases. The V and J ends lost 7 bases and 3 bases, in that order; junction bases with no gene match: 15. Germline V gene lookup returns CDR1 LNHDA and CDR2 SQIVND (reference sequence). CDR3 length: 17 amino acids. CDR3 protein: CASTDPPWDRRTDTQYF. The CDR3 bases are TGTGCCAGTACCGATCCCCCCTGGGACAGGAGAACAGATACGCAGTATTTT.

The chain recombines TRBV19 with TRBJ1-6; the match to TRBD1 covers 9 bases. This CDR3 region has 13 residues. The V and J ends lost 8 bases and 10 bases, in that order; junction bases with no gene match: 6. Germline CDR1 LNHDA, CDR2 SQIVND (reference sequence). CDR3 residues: CASGTGLRSPLHF. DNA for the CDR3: TGTGCCAGTGGGACAGGGTTACGCTCACCCCTCCACTTT. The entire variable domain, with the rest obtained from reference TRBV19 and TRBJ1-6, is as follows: DGGITQSPKYLFRKEGQNVTLSCEQNLNHDAMYWYRQDPGQGLRLIYYSQIVNDFQKGDIAEGYSVSREKKESFPLTVTSAQKNPTAFYLCASGTGLRSPLHFGNGTRLTVT.

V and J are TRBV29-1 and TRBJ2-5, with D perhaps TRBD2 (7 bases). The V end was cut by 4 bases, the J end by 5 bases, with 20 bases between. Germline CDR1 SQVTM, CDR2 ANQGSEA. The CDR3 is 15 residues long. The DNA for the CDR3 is TGCAGCGTTGGGGAGTGGTTGGGGGGGCCGGAGACCCAGTACTTC. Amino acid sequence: CSVGEWLGGPETQYF. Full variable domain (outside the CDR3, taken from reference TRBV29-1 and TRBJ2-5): SAVISQKPSRDICQRGTSLTIQCQVDSQVTMMFWYRQQPGQSLTLIATANQGSEATYESGFVIDKFPISRPNLTFSTLTVSNMSPEDSSIYLCSVGEWLGGPETQYFGPGTRLLVL.

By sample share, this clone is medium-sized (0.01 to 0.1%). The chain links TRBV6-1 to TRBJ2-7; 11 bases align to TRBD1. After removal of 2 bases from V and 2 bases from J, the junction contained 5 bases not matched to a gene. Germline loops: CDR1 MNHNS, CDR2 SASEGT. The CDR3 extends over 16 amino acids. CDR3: CASSEFLGQGAYEQYF. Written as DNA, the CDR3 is TGTGCCAGCAGTGAATTTTTGGGACAGGGGGCCTACGAGCAGTACTTC.

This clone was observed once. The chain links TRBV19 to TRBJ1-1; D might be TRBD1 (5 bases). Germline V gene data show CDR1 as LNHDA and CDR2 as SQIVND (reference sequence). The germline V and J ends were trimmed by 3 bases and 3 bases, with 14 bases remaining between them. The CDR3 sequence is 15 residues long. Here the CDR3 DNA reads TGTGCCAGTAGTATTTACGGGGGACGGGACACTGAAGCTTTCTTT. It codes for CASSIYGGRDTEAFF. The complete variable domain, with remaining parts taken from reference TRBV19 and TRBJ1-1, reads DGGITQSPKYLFRKEGQNVTLSCEQNLNHDAMYWYRQDPGQGLRLIYYSQIVNDFQKGDIAEGYSVSREKKESFPLTVTSAQKNPTAFYLCASSIYGGRDTEAFFGQGTRLTVV.

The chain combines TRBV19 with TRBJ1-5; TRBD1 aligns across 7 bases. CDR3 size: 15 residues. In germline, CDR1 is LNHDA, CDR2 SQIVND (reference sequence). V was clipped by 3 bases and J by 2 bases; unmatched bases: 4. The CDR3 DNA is TGTGCCAGTAGTATTAGAGGGGGCCGCAATCAGCCCCAGCATTTT. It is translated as CASSIRGGRNQPQHF.

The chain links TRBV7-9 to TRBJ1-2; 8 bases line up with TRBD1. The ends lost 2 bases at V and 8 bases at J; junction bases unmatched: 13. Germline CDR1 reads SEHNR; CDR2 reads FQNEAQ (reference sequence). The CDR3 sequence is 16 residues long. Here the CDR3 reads CASSLSASGGTGGYTF. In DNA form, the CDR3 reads TGTGCCAGCAGCTTATCAGCTTCAGGGGGGACAGGAGGCTACACCTTC.

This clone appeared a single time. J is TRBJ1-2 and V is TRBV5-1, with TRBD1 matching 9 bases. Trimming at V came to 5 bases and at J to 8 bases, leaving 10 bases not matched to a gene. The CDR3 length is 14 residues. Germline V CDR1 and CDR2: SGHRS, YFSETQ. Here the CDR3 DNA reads TGCGCCAGCAGTCGGACAGGGGCTGCTTTGGGCTACACCTTC. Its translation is CASSRTGAALGYTF.

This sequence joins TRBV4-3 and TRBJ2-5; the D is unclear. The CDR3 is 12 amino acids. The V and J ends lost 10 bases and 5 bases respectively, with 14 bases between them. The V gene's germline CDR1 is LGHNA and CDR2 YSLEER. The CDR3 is CAIPGSSETQYF. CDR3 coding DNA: TGCGCCATCCCCGGGTCTTCTGAGACCCAGTACTTC.

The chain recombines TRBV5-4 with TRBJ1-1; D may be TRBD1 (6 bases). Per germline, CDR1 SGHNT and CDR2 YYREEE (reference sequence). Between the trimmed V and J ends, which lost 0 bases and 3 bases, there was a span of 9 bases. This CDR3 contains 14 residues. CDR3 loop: CASSLVGQYTEAFF. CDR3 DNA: TGTGCCAGCAGCTTGGTAGGACAGTACACTGAAGCTTTCTTT.

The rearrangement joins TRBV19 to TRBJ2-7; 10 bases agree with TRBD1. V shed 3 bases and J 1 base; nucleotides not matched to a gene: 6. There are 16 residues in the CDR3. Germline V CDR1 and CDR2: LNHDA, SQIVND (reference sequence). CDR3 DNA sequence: TGTGCCAGTAGTATCCTCCCGGGACAGGGGTCCTACGAGCAGTACTTC. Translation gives CASSILPGQGSYEQYF. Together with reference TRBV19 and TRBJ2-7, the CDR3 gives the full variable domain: DGGITQSPKYLFRKEGQNVTLSCEQNLNHDAMYWYRQDPGQGLRLIYYSQIVNDFQKGDIAEGYSVSREKKESFPLTVTSAQKNPTAFYLCASSILPGQGSYEQYFGPGTRLTVT.

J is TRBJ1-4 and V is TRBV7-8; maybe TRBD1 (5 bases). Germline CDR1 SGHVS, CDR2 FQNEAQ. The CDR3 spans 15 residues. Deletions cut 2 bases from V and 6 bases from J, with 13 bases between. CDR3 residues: CASSLLAGIDEKLFF. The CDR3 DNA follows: TGTGCCAGCAGCTTATTGGCAGGGATCGATGAAAAACTGTTTTTT.

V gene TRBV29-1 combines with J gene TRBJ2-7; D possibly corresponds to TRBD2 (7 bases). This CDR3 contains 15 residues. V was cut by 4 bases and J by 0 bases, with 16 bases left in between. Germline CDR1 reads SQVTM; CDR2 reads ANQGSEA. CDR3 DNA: TGCAGCGTTGCCGACCCGGGGGGCAGCTCCTACGAGCAGTACTTC. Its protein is CSVADPGGSSYEQYF.

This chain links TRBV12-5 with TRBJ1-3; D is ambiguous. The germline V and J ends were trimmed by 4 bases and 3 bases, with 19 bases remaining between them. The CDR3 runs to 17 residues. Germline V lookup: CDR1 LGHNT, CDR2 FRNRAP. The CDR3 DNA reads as TGTGCTAGTGGTTCCCCCCGGACTTCACAAATTGGAAACACCATATATTTT. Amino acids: CASGSPRTSQIGNTIYF.